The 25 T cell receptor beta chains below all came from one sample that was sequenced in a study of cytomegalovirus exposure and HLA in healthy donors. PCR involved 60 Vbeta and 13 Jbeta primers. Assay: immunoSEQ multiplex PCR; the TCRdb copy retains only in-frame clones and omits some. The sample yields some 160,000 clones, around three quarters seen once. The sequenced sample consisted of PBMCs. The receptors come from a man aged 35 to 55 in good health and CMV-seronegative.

DNA of the CDR3: TGTGCCAGCTCACCAAAAATGGTAGTGGCGGGAGGGCCCTCCTACAATGAGCAGTTCTTC. Translated, it gives CASSPKMVVAGGPSYNEQFF. The chain is built from TRBV18 and TRBJ2-1; 9 bases match TRBD2. CDR3 length equals 20 residues. Germline CDR1 and CDR2: KGHSH and LQKENI. Losses at the gene ends were 2 bases for V and 0 bases for J; bases not matched to a gene: 14.

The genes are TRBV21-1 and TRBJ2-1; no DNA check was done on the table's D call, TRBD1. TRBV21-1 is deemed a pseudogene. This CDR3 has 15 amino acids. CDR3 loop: CASSKHRGLYNEQFF. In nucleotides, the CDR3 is TGTGCCAGCAGCAAACACAGGGGGCTCTACAATGAGCAGTTCTTC.

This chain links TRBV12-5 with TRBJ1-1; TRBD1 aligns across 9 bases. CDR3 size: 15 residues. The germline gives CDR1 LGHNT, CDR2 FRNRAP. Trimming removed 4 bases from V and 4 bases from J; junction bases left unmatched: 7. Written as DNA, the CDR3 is TGTGCTAGTGGTTCCGAACAGGGGGCTATCACTGAAGCTTTCTTT. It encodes CASGSEQGAITEAFF.

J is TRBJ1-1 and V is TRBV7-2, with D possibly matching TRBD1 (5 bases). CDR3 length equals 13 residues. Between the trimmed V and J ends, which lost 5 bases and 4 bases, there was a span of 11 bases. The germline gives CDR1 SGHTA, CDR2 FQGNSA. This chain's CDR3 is CASSPAGGTEAFF. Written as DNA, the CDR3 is TGTGCCAGCAGCCCGGCGGGGGGCACTGAAGCTTTCTTT.

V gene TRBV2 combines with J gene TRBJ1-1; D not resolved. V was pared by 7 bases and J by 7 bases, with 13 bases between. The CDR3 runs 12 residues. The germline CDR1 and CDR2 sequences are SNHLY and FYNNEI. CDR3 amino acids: CASTLHAGEAFF. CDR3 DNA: TGTGCCAGCACGCTCCACGCCGGTGAAGCTTTCTTT.

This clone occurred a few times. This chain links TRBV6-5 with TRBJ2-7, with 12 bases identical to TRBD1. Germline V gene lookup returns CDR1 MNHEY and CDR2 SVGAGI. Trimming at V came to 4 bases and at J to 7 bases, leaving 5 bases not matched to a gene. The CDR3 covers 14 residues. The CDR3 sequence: CASSWDRGLGEQYV. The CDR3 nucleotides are TGTGCCAGCAGTTGGGACAGGGGGCTGGGGGAGCAGTACGTC.

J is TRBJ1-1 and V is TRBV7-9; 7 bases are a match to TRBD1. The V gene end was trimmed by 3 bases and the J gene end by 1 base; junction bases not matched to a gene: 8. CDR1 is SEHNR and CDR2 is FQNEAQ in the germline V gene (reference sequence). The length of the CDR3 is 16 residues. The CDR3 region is CASSFVRTGENTEAFF. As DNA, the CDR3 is TGTGCCAGCAGCTTCGTTCGAACAGGGGAGAACACTGAAGCTTTCTTT.

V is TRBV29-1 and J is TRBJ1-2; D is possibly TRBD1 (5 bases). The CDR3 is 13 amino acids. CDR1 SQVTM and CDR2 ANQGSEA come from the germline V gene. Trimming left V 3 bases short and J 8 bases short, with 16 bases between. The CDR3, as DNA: TGCAGCGTTGACTCCCGGGGGGTCCAAGGCTACACCTTC. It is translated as CSVDSRGVQGYTF. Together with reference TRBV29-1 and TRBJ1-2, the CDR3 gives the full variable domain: SAVISQKPSRDICQRGTSLTIQCQVDSQVTMMFWYRQQPGQSLTLIATANQGSEATYESGFVIDKFPISRPNLTFSTLTVSNMSPEDSSIYLCSVDSRGVQGYTFGSGTRLTVV.

The CDR3 nucleotides read TGTGTTACTACGGGGGATACGCAGTATTTT. Its protein product is CVTTGDTQYF. This chain links TRBV6-5 with TRBJ2-3; D might be TRBD2 (5 bases). The CDR3 is 10 residues long. The V gene's germline CDR1 is MNHEY and CDR2 SVGAGI.

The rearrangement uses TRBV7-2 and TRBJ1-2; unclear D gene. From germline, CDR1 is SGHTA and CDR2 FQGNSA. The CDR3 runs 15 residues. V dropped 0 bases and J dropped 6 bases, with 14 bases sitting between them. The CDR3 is CASSLALGPNHGYTF. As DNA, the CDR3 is TGTGCCAGCAGCTTAGCTCTTGGGCCGAACCATGGCTACACCTTC. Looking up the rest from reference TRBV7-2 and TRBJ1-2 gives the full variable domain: GAGVSQSPSNKVTEKGKDVELRCDPISGHTALYWYRQSLGQGLEFLIYFQGNSAPDKSGLPSDRFSAERTGGSVSTLTIQRTQQEDSAVYLCASSLALGPNHGYTFGSGTRLTVV.

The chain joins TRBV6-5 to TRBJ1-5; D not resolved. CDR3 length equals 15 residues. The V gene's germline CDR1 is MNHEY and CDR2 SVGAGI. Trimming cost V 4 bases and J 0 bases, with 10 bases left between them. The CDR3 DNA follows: TGTGCCAGCAGTTCTGGAGCGTATAGCAATCAGCCCCAGCATTTT. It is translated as CASSSGAYSNQPQHF.

CDR3 sequence (DNA): TGTGCCAGCAGCCAGGTAGAGTGGGGAGGGCCCCGCGATACGCAGTATTTT. Translated: CASSQVEWGGPRDTQYF. This chain joins TRBV4-2 and TRBJ2-3; 7 positions match TRBD2. This CDR3 has 17 amino acids. The V and J ends lost 3 bases and 6 bases, in that order; junction bases with no gene match: 15. Germline V gives CDR1 LGHNA, CDR2 YNFKEQ.

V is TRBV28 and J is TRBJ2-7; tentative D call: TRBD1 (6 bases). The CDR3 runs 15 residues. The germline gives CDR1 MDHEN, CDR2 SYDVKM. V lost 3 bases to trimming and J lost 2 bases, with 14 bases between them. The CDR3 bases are TGTGCCAGCAGTTTCCCCGGCCAGGGGCCCTACGAGCAGTACTTC. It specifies CASSFPGQGPYEQYF.

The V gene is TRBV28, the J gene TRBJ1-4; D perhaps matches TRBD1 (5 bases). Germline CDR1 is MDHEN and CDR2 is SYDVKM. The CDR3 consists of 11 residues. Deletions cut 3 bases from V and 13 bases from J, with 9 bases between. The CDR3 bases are TGTGCCAGCAGTTTTACAGGTCTACTGTTTTTT. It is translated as CASSFTGLLFF.

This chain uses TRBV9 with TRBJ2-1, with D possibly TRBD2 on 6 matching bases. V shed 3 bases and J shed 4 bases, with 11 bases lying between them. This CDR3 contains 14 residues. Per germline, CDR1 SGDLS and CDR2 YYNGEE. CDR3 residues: CASSAGGVYNEQFF. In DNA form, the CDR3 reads TGTGCCAGCAGCGCCGGGGGTGTATACAATGAGCAGTTCTTC.

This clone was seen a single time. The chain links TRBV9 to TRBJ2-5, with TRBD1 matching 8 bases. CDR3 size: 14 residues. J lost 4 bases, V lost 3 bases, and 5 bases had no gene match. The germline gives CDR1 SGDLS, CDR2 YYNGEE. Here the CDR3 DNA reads TGTGCCAGCAGCGATGGACAGGGAGGAGAGACCCAGTACTTC. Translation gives CASSDGQGGETQYF.

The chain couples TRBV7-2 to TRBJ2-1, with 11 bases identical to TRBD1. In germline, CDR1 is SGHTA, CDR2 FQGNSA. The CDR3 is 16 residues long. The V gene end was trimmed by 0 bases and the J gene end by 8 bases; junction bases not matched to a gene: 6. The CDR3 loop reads CASSLAGQGGYDEQFF. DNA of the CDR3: TGTGCCAGCAGCTTAGCGGGACAGGGGGGTTACGATGAGCAGTTCTTC.

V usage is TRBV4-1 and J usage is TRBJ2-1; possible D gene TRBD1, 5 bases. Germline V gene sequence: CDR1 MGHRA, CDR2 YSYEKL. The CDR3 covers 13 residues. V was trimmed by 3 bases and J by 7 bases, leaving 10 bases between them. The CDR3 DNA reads TGCGCCAGCAGCCAGGGCTCAGGGAATGAGCAGTTCTTC. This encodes CASSQGSGNEQFF.

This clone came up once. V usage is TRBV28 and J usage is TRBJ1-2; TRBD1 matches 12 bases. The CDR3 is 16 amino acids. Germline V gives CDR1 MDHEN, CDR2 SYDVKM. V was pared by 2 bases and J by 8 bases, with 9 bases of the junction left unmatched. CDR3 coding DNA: TGTGCCAGCAGTTTAGTAGGGACAGGGGGCGCGAACGGCTACACCTTC. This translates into CASSLVGTGGANGYTF.

As DNA, the CDR3 is TGTGCCAGCAGCCGAGCCGGGACTAGTTCCTACGAGCAGTACTTC. As protein: CASSRAGTSSYEQYF. The rearrangement joins TRBV5-6 to TRBJ2-7; TRBD2 matches 8 bases. CDR1 and CDR2 from the germline V gene are SGHDT and YYEEEE. V was clipped by 4 bases and J by 1 base; unmatched bases: 7. The CDR3 consists of 15 residues.

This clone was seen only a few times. The CDR3 spells CASSMGLAVYNEQFF. The CDR3 DNA follows: TGTGCCAGTAGTATGGGGCTAGCGGTCTACAATGAGCAGTTCTTC. The V and J genes are TRBV19 and TRBJ2-1, with 7 bases fitting TRBD2. The V gene end was trimmed by 3 bases and the J gene end by 3 bases; junction bases not matched to a gene: 5. The germline V gene encodes CDR1 LNHDA and CDR2 SQIVND (reference sequence). The CDR3 is 15 amino acids. The whole variable domain, remainder taken from reference TRBV19 and TRBJ2-1, is DGGITQSPKYLFRKEGQNVTLSCEQNLNHDAMYWYRQDPGQGLRLIYYSQIVNDFQKGDIAEGYSVSREKKESFPLTVTSAQKNPTAFYLCASSMGLAVYNEQFFGPGTRLTVL.

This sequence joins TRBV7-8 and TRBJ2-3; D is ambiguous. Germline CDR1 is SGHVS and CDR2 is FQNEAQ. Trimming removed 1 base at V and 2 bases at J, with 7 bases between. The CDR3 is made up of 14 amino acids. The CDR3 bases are TGTGCCAGCAGCTTAGAATTCCTCACAGATACGCAGTATTTT. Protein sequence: CASSLEFLTDTQYF.

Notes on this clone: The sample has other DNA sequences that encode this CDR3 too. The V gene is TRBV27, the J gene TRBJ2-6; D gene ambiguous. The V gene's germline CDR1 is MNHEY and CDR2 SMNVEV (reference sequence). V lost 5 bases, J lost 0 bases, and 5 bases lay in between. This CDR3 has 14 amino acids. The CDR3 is CASSLYSGANVLTF. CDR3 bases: TGTGCCAGCAGTCTCTACTCTGGGGCCAACGTCCTGACTTTC.

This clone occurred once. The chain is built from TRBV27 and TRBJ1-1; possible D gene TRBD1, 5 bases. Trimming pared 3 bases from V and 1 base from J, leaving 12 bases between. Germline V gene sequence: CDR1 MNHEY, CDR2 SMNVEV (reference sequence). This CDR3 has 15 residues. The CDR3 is CASSFWTGGNTEAFF. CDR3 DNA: TGTGCCAGCAGTTTCTGGACGGGGGGGAACACTGAAGCTTTCTTT.

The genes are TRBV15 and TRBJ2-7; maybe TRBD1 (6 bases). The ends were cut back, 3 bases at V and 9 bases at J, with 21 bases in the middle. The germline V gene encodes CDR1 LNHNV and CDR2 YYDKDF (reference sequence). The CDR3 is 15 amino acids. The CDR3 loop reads CATSRASIQGSGQYF. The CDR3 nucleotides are TGTGCCACCAGCAGGGCTAGTATACAGGGTTCAGGGCAGTACTTC.